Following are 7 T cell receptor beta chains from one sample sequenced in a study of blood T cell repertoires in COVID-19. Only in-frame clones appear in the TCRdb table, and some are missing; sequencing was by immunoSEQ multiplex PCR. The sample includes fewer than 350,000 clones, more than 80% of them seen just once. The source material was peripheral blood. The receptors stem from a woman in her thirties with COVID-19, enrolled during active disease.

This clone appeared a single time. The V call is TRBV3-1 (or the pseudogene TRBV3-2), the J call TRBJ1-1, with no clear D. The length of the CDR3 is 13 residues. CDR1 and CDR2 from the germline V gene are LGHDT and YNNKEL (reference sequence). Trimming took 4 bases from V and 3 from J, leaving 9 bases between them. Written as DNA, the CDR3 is TGTGCCAGCAGCCCCCGTCAGTACACTGAAGCTTTCTTT. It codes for CASSPRQYTEAFF.

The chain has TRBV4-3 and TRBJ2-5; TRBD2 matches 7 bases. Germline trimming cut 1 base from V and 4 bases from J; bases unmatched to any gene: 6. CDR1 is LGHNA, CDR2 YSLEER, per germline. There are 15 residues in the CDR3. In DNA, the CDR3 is TGCGCCAGCAGCCAAGTCCCGGGGGGTCTAGAGACCCAGTACTTC. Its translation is CASSQVPGGLETQYF.

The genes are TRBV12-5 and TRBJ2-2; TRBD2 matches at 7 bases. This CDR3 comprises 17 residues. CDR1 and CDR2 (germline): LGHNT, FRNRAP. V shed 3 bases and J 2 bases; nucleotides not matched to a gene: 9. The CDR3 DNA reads TGTGCTAGTGGTTTAGGGAGGGGCAGCGACAACACCGGGGAGCTGTTTTTT. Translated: CASGLGRGSDNTGELFF.

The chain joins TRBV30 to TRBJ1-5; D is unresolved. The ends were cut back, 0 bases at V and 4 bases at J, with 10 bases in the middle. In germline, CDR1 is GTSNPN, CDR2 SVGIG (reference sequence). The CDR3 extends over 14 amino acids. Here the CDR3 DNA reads TGTGCCTGGAGTGTGGTAGCAGATAATCAGCCCCAGCATTTT. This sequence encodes CAWSVVADNQPQHF.

The CDR3 nucleotides are TGTGCCAGTTCGACAGGGCCCAACCAGCCCCAGCATTTT. It yields the protein CASSTGPNQPQHF. The gene calls are TRBV6-5 and TRBJ1-5; 7 nucleotides align to TRBD1. The V gene end was trimmed by 9 bases and the J gene end by 7 bases; junction bases not matched to a gene: 9. This CDR3 has 13 amino acids. Looked up from germline, CDR1 is MNHEY and CDR2 is SVGAGI.

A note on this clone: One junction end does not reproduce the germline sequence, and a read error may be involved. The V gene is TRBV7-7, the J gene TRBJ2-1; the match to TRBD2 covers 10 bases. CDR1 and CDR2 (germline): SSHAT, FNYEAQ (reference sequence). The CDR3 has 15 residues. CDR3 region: CASSLGSSGGNEQFF. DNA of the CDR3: TGTGCTAGCAGCTTAGGGTCTAGCGGGGGCAATGAGCAGTTCTTC.

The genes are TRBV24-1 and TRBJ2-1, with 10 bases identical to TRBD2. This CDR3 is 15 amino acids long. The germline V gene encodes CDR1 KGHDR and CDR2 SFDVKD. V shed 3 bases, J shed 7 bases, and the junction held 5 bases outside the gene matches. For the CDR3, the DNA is TGTGCCACCAGTGATATGCCTAGCGGGAGTAATGAGCAGTTCTTC. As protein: CATSDMPSGSNEQFF.